A few counts support the clone carrying this T cell receptor (beta chain). This entry belongs to a study of CD8 T cells in Susac syndrome. CDR1 and CDR2 (germline): SGHKS, YYEKEE (reference sequence). Trimming took 3 bases from V and 0 from J, leaving 7 bases between them. The CDR3 runs 13 residues. It was negative isolation that provided the CD8+ and CD4+ T cells, whereas TEMRA cells were enriched by FACS. Reverse transcription of roughly 0.45 to 1 ug RNA was carried out with random hexamers. TCRdb reprocessed the immunoSEQ multiplex PCR reads via MiXCR and lists one record per CDR3 protein. The sample gives approximately 100,000 distinct CDR3 sequences, 92% of which show up once; 0.14% is in the top ten.

The sequence was collected from a human donor in good health. The chain links TRBV5-5 to TRBJ2-7; D gene unclear. The sample consisted of CD4+ T cells from PBMCs. For the CDR3, the DNA is TGTGCCAGCAGCTGGGAACGCTCCTACGAGCAGTACTTC. This gives the protein CASSWERSYEQYF.